These 22 T cell receptor beta chains were sequenced from one sample in a study of shared clonotypes between healthy human individuals. The assay was immunoSEQ multiplex PCR, and TCRdb's table has in-frame clones only and misses some. Here the sample spans roughly 530,000 clones, 90% to 96% being singletons. Material for sequencing was naive CD4+ T cells sorted from blood. The subset is: CD45RA+ positively selected. Receptor source: a woman in her thirties in good health.

The J gene is TRBJ2-7, the V gene TRBV2, with 11 bases identical to TRBD2. The germline gives CDR1 SNHLY, CDR2 FYNNEI. The trim removed 3 bases at V and 4 bases at J, leaving 8 bases unmatched. The CDR3 extends over 16 amino acids. In DNA, the CDR3 is TGTGCCAGCAGTGATCTGGGACTAGCGGTCAGTTACGAGCAGTACTTC. This gives the protein CASSDLGLAVSYEQYF. Supplemented by reference TRBV2 and TRBJ2-7, the full variable domain reads EPEVTQTPSHQVTQMGQEVILRCVPISNHLYFYWYRQILGQKVEFLVSFYNNEISEKSEIFDDQFSVERPDGSNFTLKIRSTKLEDSAMYFCASSDLGLAVSYEQYFGPGTRLTVT.

This sequence joins TRBV7-9 and TRBJ2-5; 14 bases align to TRBD2. The end of the DNA is better explained by TRBJ2-7, so the J call may be wrong. Germline assignment: CDR1 SEHNR and CDR2 FQNEAQ (reference sequence). The length of the CDR3 is 17 residues. The CDR3 protein is CASSPGGLAGENHEQYF. Here the CDR3 DNA reads TGTGCCAGCAGCCCAGGGGGACTAGCGGGAGAGAACCACGAGCAGTACTTC.

This chain joins TRBV18 and TRBJ2-3; D is tentatively TRBD1 or TRBD2 (5 bases each). The CDR3 runs to 14 residues. Germline V gene data show CDR1 as KGHSH and CDR2 as LQKENI. The V end was cut by 4 bases, the J end by 2 bases, with 10 bases between. CDR3 sequence: CASSRDGNTDTQYF. The CDR3, as DNA: TGTGCCAGCTCACGGGACGGAAACACAGATACGCAGTATTTT. Together with reference TRBV18 and TRBJ2-3, the CDR3 gives the full variable domain: NAGVMQNPRHLVRRRGQEARLRCSPMKGHSHVYWYRQLPEEGLKFMVYLQKENIIDESGMPKERFSAEFPKEGPSILRIQQVVRGDSAAYFCASSRDGNTDTQYFGPGTRLTVL.

This clone showed up just once. This chain uses TRBV7-9 with TRBJ2-7; TRBD2 matches at 14 bases. The J segment lost 3 bases and the V segment lost 1 base, leaving 5 bases of the junction unmatched. This CDR3 region has 17 residues. Per germline, CDR1 SEHNR and CDR2 FQNEAQ (reference sequence). DNA for the CDR3: TGTGCCAGCAGCTTAGTCGGGACTAGCGGGAGTATCTACGAGCAGTACTTC. Translation: CASSLVGTSGSIYEQYF.

The rearrangement uses TRBV10-2 and TRBJ1-2; D is undetermined. V lost 4 bases and J 2 bases, leaving 11 bases between the germline ends. Germline values: CDR1 WSHSY, CDR2 SAAADI. The CDR3 extends over 14 amino acids. In DNA form, the CDR3 reads TGCGCCAGCAGTGTGAGGCAGGCCAACTATGGCTACACCTTC. Amino acids: CASSVRQANYGYTF.

V gene TRBV28 combines with J gene TRBJ1-6; D not certain. V dropped 5 bases and J dropped 9 bases, with 11 bases sitting between them. Germline V lookup: CDR1 MDHEN, CDR2 SYDVKM. The CDR3 spans 13 residues. CDR3 amino acids: CASSRAHGSPLHF. In DNA form, the CDR3 reads TGTGCCAGCAGTCGGGCGCATGGTTCACCCCTCCACTTT.

The V and J genes are TRBV6-5 and TRBJ2-5; the D is unclear. This CDR3 is 14 amino acids long. CDR1 and CDR2 from the germline V gene are MNHEY and SVGAGI. V gave up 4 bases and J gave up 3 bases, with 12 bases separating them. CDR3 sequence: CASSSYERKETQYF. The DNA of the CDR3 is TGTGCCAGCAGTTCCTACGAACGAAAAGAGACCCAGTACTTC.

The chain employs TRBV4-1 and TRBJ2-4; D is possibly TRBD2 (7 bases). The CDR3 extends over 18 amino acids. Germline assignment: CDR1 MGHRA and CDR2 YSYEKL. Between the trimmed V and J ends, which lost 5 bases and 9 bases, there was a span of 29 bases. CDR3 nucleotides: TGCGCCAGCAGCGAGAGGGGGGGATCCCAGGGAGGCAAAGTCATTCAGTACTTC. This codes for CASSERGGSQGGKVIQYF.

The chain joins TRBV19 to TRBJ2-7; 7 bases line up with TRBD1. Trimming took 5 bases from V and 5 from J; bases not matched to a gene: 9. Germline loops: CDR1 LNHDA, CDR2 SQIVND (reference sequence). This CDR3 is built from 14 residues. The CDR3 loop reads CASSPREGANEQYF. In DNA form, the CDR3 reads TGTGCCAGTAGTCCTCGAGAGGGGGCCAACGAGCAGTACTTC.

This chain connects TRBV29-1 to TRBJ1-3; D unclear. V was pared by 5 bases and J by 1 base, with 12 bases between. The CDR3 is 14 amino acids. Germline CDR1 reads SQVTM; CDR2 reads ANQGSEA. The CDR3 spells CSVSGVRSGNTIYF. The CDR3 DNA reads TGCAGCGTTAGTGGGGTCCGGTCTGGAAACACCATATATTTT. The full variable domain, its missing parts supplied by reference TRBV29-1 and TRBJ1-3, is SAVISQKPSRDICQRGTSLTIQCQVDSQVTMMFWYRQQPGQSLTLIATANQGSEATYESGFVIDKFPISRPNLTFSTLTVSNMSPEDSSIYLCSVSGVRSGNTIYFGEGSWLTVV.

In its sample, this clone was seen once. The junction does not match germline at one end; this may be a read error. The chain has TRBV28 and TRBJ2-5, with D hard to call. The CDR3 totals 11 residues. Germline CDR1 MDHEN, CDR2 SYDVKM. The CDR3 DNA sequence: TGTGCCGGCAGAGGAAAGGAGACCCAGTACTTC. It codes for CAGRGKETQYF. The full variable domain, completed using reference TRBV28 and TRBJ2-5, is DVKVTQSSRYLVKRTGEKVFLECVQDMDHENMFWYRQDPGLGLRLIYFSYDVKMKEKGDIPEGYSVSREKKERFSLILESASTNQTSMYLCAGRGKETQYFGPGTRLLVL.

The chain combines TRBV5-1 with TRBJ2-4; D is undetermined. The CDR3 loop spans 14 amino acids. Deletions cut 0 bases from V and 6 bases from J, with 10 bases between. The germline gives CDR1 SGHRS, CDR2 YFSETQ. The CDR3 loop is CASSLESLLNIQYF. In nucleotides, the CDR3 is TGCGCCAGCAGCTTGGAGTCCCTCCTAAACATTCAGTACTTC. The variable domain in full, with the rest retrieved from reference TRBV5-1 and TRBJ2-4, is KAGVTQTPRYLIKTRGQQVTLSCSPISGHRSVSWYQQTPGQGLQFLFEYFSETQRNKGNFPGRFSGRQFSNSRSEMNVSTLELGDSALYLCASSLESLLNIQYFGAGTRLSVL.

The chain employs TRBV4-1 and TRBJ1-4; D is possibly TRBD1 (6 bases). V was clipped by 0 bases and J by 3 bases, with 11 bases between them. The length of the CDR3 is 16 residues. The germline V gene encodes CDR1 MGHRA and CDR2 YSYEKL. This CDR3 reads CASSQDKGQPNEKLFF. CDR3 DNA: TGCGCCAGCAGCCAAGATAAAGGACAGCCTAATGAAAAACTGTTTTTT.

The chain recombines TRBV6-6 with TRBJ2-7, with 9 bases lining up with TRBD1. Unmatched junction bases numbered 11, after V lost 3 bases and J lost 5 bases. CDR3 size: 16 residues. Per the germline V gene, CDR1 is MNHNY and CDR2 is SVGAGI (reference sequence). This CDR3 is CASSYLFGQGYHEQYF. The CDR3 coding sequence is TGTGCCAGCAGTTATCTTTTCGGACAGGGGTACCACGAGCAGTACTTC.

The chain combines TRBV5-1 with TRBJ2-2; TRBD2 is a possible D gene (5 bases). The CDR3 contains 16 residues. Per the germline V gene, CDR1 is SGHRS and CDR2 is YFSETQ. V shed 0 bases and J shed 6 bases, with 15 bases lying between them. CDR3 nucleotides: TGCGCCAGCAGCTTGGCCGGGATAGATGTTGCCGGGGAGCTGTTTTTT. This translates into CASSLAGIDVAGELFF.

The chain recombines TRBV5-6 with TRBJ2-6; tentative D call: TRBD1 (6 bases). The germline V gene has CDR1 SGHDT and CDR2 YYEEEE. Between the trimmed V and J ends, which lost 2 bases and 12 bases, there was a span of 15 bases. This CDR3 is built from 14 residues. CDR3 sequence reads: CASSFPDSDPVLTF. CDR3 nucleotides: TGTGCCAGCAGCTTTCCGGACAGCGACCCCGTCCTGACTTTC.

In its sample, this clone was seen once. This chain joins TRBV12-1 and TRBJ2-7; the table calls TRBD2, which could not be checked here. TRBV12-1 is a known pseudogene. The CDR3 is made up of 16 amino acids. The CDR3 loop is CASSFDGREGLYEQYF. The CDR3, as DNA: TGTGCCAGCAGCTTTGATGGGCGGGAGGGCCTCTACGAGCAGTACTTC.

This clone was observed a few times. V and J are TRBV6-5 and TRBJ1-1; D unresolved. V was cut by 0 bases and J by 4 bases, with 12 bases left in between. This CDR3 comprises 15 residues. Germline lookup yields CDR1 MNHEY and CDR2 SVGAGI. Here the CDR3 DNA reads TGTGCCAGCAGTTACTCCCTCTGGGGTAGCACTGAAGCTTTCTTT. This translates into CASSYSLWGSTEAFF.

The chain combines TRBV5-1 with TRBJ2-3, with 14 bases fitting TRBD2. This CDR3 has 18 amino acids. J was trimmed by 4 bases and V by 0 bases; bases with no gene match: 7. Germline V lookup: CDR1 SGHRS, CDR2 YFSETQ. The CDR3 spells CASSLAGLAGGVADTQYF. The CDR3 bases are TGCGCCAGCAGCTTGGCCGGACTAGCGGGAGGAGTCGCAGATACGCAGTATTTT.

The chain recombines TRBV29-1 with TRBJ1-1; maybe TRBD1 (6 bases). From germline, CDR1 is SQVTM and CDR2 ANQGSEA. Trimming stripped 6 bases from V and 10 bases from J, with 24 bases between. The CDR3 covers 14 residues. The CDR3 loop reads CSVSASVSGARAFF. Written as DNA, the CDR3 is TGCAGCGTGTCTGCCTCGGTTTCGGGGGCTAGAGCTTTCTTT.

The table lists this clone with a few counts. V gene TRBV28 combines with J gene TRBJ1-2; D is undetermined. The V end was cut by 4 bases, the J end by 7 bases, with 10 bases between. This CDR3 region has 12 residues. Looked up from germline, CDR1 is MDHEN and CDR2 is SYDVKM. The CDR3 bases are TGTGCCAGCAGTTCTTCCCCGGGTGGCTACACCTTC. Translated, it gives CASSSSPGGYTF.

V gene TRBV7-2 combines with J gene TRBJ2-7; no clear D. Germline CDR1 SGHTA, CDR2 FQGNSA. The V gene lost 1 base and the J gene lost 3 bases, with 7 bases spanning the gap. The CDR3 runs to 13 residues. In DNA form, the CDR3 reads TGTGCCAGCAGCTTAGTCCGTGTCTACGAGCAGTACTTC. This sequence encodes CASSLVRVYEQYF.